The rows below give T cell receptor beta chains drawn from one sample of a study of follicular helper T cells after annual influenza vaccination. Sequencing was performed with immunoSEQ multiplex PCR; in TCRdb, only in-frame clones are kept and a portion is missing. The sample has thousands of clones, around four fifths seen once. The specimen was CXCR5+ CD38- circulating T follicular helper cells from blood, collected on the day of influenza vaccination. Receptor source: an adult who received the influenza vaccine. Both conserved end residues are part of each CDR3. The order of the fields is D gene, J gene, V gene, clone size, CDR3 protein, CDR3 DNA. A D gene is named only where the DNA matches it firmly. For some rows the clone size is stated as once, few or many, or as a class when expanded; others skip it.

d_call: -; j_call: TRBJ2-2; v_call: TRBV7-2; clone_size: -; cdr3_aa: CASSQTGFPNTGELFF; cdr3_nt: TGTGCCAGCAGCCAAACAGGGTTCCCAAACACCGGGGAGCTGTTTTTT
d_call: -; j_call: TRBJ2-7; v_call: TRBV2; clone_size: few; cdr3_aa: CASSDGRGREQYF; cdr3_nt: TGTGCCAGCAGTGATGGGCGGGGACGCGAGCAGTACTTC
d_call: -; j_call: TRBJ1-2; v_call: TRBV10-2; clone_size: once; cdr3_aa: CASSEFGPGFGGYTF; cdr3_nt: TGCGCCAGCAGTGAATTCGGGCCCGGATTCGGTGGCTACACCTTC
d_call: TRBD2; j_call: TRBJ2-3; v_call: TRBV2; clone_size: -; cdr3_aa: CASIEGWGRRGRSTDTQYF; cdr3_nt: TGTGCCAGCATCGAAGGGTGGGGACGGCGGGGGAGGAGCACAGATACGCAGTATTTT
d_call: -; j_call: TRBJ2-1; v_call: TRBV7-9; clone_size: -; cdr3_aa: CASSLTSSYNEQFF; cdr3_nt: TGTGCCAGCAGCTTAACGAGCTCCTACAATGAGCAGTTCTTC
d_call: TRBD1; j_call: TRBJ1-2; v_call: TRBV7-8; clone_size: -; cdr3_aa: CASSKDRSNGYTF; cdr3_nt: TGTGCCAGCAGCAAGGACAGGTCAAATGGCTACACCTTC
d_call: -; j_call: TRBJ1-5; v_call: TRBV4-1; clone_size: -; cdr3_aa: CASSQDGAGNQPQHF; cdr3_nt: TGCGCCAGCAGCCAAGATGGGGCCGGCAATCAGCCCCAGCATTTT
d_call: TRBD2; j_call: TRBJ2-1; v_call: TRBV27; clone_size: -; cdr3_aa: CASRIGGGTSGYNEQFF; cdr3_nt: TGTGCCAGCAGAATAGGAGGGGGGACTAGCGGCTACAATGAGCAGTTCTTC
d_call: TRBD2; j_call: TRBJ2-5; v_call: TRBV18; clone_size: -; cdr3_aa: CASSPTSGQETQYF; cdr3_nt: TGTGCCAGCTCTCCGACTAGCGGGCAAGAGACCCAGTACTTC
d_call: -; j_call: TRBJ2-3; v_call: TRBV25-1; clone_size: once; cdr3_aa: CASTGNWTDTQYF; cdr3_nt: TGTGCCAGCACCGGAAACTGGACAGATACGCAGTATTTT
d_call: TRBD1; j_call: TRBJ2-7; v_call: TRBV28; clone_size: -; cdr3_aa: CASRGGQGLHEQYF; cdr3_nt: TGTGCCAGCAGGGGGGGACAGGGTCTCCACGAGCAGTACTTC
d_call: TRBD2; j_call: TRBJ2-2; v_call: TRBV19; clone_size: -; cdr3_aa: CASTGTSGSIGELFF; cdr3_nt: TGTGCCAGTACCGGGACTAGCGGGAGTATCGGGGAGCTGTTTTTT
d_call: TRBD2; j_call: TRBJ2-1; v_call: TRBV6-5; clone_size: -; cdr3_aa: CASSYSRGGGYEQFF; cdr3_nt: TGTGCCAGCAGTTACTCTCGCGGGGGAGGATATGAGCAGTTCTTC
d_call: -; j_call: TRBJ2-2; v_call: TRBV15; clone_size: -; cdr3_aa: CATSRDSMDPGELFF; cdr3_nt: TGTGCCACCAGCAGAGACTCTATGGACCCCGGGGAGCTGTTTTTT
d_call: -; j_call: TRBJ1-5; v_call: TRBV19; clone_size: -; cdr3_aa: CASSLVNQPQHF; cdr3_nt: TGTGCCAGTAGTTTGGTCAATCAGCCCCAGCATTTT
d_call: TRBD1; j_call: TRBJ1-1; v_call: TRBV18; clone_size: -; cdr3_aa: CASSGQGITEAFF; cdr3_nt: TGTGCCAGCTCGGGACAGGGAATCACTGAAGCTTTCTTT
d_call: TRBD1; j_call: TRBJ2-7; v_call: TRBV10-3; clone_size: -; cdr3_aa: CAISESTGSYEQYF; cdr3_nt: TGTGCCATCAGTGAGTCGACAGGGTCCTACGAGCAGTACTTC
d_call: -; j_call: TRBJ2-2; v_call: TRBV7-9; clone_size: -; cdr3_aa: CASSLAAGTPRVGELFF; cdr3_nt: TGTGCCAGCAGCTTAGCCGCCGGGACGCCTCGGGTCGGGGAGCTGTTTTTT
d_call: -; j_call: TRBJ1-4; v_call: TRBV4-2; clone_size: -; cdr3_aa: CASSQVGQTENEKLFF; cdr3_nt: TGTGCCAGCAGCCAAGTAGGACAGACTGAGAATGAAAAACTGTTTTTT
d_call: -; j_call: TRBJ2-7; v_call: TRBV5-1; clone_size: -; cdr3_aa: CASSSGTFYEQYF; cdr3_nt: TGCGCCAGCAGCTCCGGGACTTTCTACGAGCAGTACTTC
d_call: -; j_call: TRBJ2-5; v_call: TRBV11-2; clone_size: -; cdr3_aa: CASSFGDGETQYF; cdr3_nt: TGTGCCAGCAGCTTTGGGGACGGGGAGACCCAGTACTTC
d_call: -; j_call: TRBJ1-1; v_call: TRBV7-6; clone_size: -; cdr3_aa: CASSLALRVADGEAFF; cdr3_nt: TGTGCCAGCAGCTTAGCGCTAAGGGTAGCAGATGGTGAAGCTTTCTTT
d_call: -; j_call: TRBJ1-1; v_call: TRBV4-3; clone_size: -; cdr3_aa: CASSQGGFTEAFF; cdr3_nt: TGCGCCAGCAGCCAGGGAGGGTTCACTGAAGCTTTCTTT
d_call: -; j_call: TRBJ1-5; v_call: TRBV19; clone_size: -; cdr3_aa: CASSRQSTSNQPQHF; cdr3_nt: TGTGCCAGTAGTAGACAGTCCACTAGCAATCAGCCCCAGCATTTT
d_call: -; j_call: TRBJ2-5; v_call: TRBV5-1; clone_size: -; cdr3_aa: CASSSQGIGLGETQYF; cdr3_nt: TGCGCCAGCAGCTCCCAGGGAATTGGTCTTGGAGAGACCCAGTACTTC
d_call: -; j_call: TRBJ1-4; v_call: TRBV7-9; clone_size: -; cdr3_aa: CASSLAEVGAEKLFF; cdr3_nt: TGTGCCAGCAGCTTAGCGGAGGTTGGCGCGGAAAAACTGTTTTTT
d_call: -; j_call: TRBJ1-1; v_call: TRBV5-1; clone_size: -; cdr3_aa: CASHLTQGEAFF; cdr3_nt: TGCGCCAGCCACCTCACTCAAGGTGAAGCTTTCTTT
d_call: TRBD2; j_call: TRBJ2-7; v_call: TRBV6-5; clone_size: -; cdr3_aa: CASRLLAGGGYEQYF; cdr3_nt: TGTGCCAGCAGACTACTAGCGGGGGGTGGGTACGAGCAGTACTTC
d_call: -; j_call: TRBJ1-1; v_call: TRBV11-3; clone_size: -; cdr3_aa: CASSLRSGLEAFF; cdr3_nt: TGTGCCAGCAGCCTACGCAGTGGGCTTGAAGCTTTCTTT
d_call: -; j_call: TRBJ1-3; v_call: TRBV7-9; clone_size: -; cdr3_aa: CASSLYVGGGNTIYF; cdr3_nt: TGTGCCAGCAGCTTATATGTTGGAGGCGGAAACACCATATATTTT
d_call: -; j_call: TRBJ1-2; v_call: TRBV27; clone_size: -; cdr3_aa: CASSSYAGQLYGYTF; cdr3_nt: TGTGCCAGCAGTTCCTACGCTGGACAGCTCTATGGCTACACCTTC
d_call: -; j_call: TRBJ2-3; v_call: TRBV7-2; clone_size: few; cdr3_aa: CASSPRQDQDTQYF; cdr3_nt: TGTGCCAGCAGCCCCCGGCAGGATCAAGATACGCAGTATTTT
d_call: -; j_call: TRBJ1-2; v_call: TRBV5-1; clone_size: -; cdr3_aa: CASSLAGEDGYTF; cdr3_nt: TGCGCCAGCAGCTTGGCAGGGGAAGATGGCTACACCTTC
d_call: -; j_call: TRBJ1-5; v_call: TRBV4-2; clone_size: once; cdr3_aa: CASSQDRNQPQHF; cdr3_nt: TGTGCCAGCAGCCAAGACCGGAATCAGCCCCAGCATTTT
d_call: -; j_call: TRBJ1-2; v_call: TRBV30; clone_size: -; cdr3_aa: CAWSVHNYGYTF; cdr3_nt: TGTGCCTGGAGTGTACATAACTATGGCTACACCTTC
d_call: TRBD1; j_call: TRBJ1-1; v_call: TRBV20-1; clone_size: -; cdr3_aa: CSATGGTEAFF; cdr3_nt: TGCAGTGCAACAGGGGGCACTGAAGCTTTCTTT
d_call: -; j_call: TRBJ2-1; v_call: TRBV4-3; clone_size: -; cdr3_aa: CASSQESGYNEQFF; cdr3_nt: TGCGCCAGCAGCCAAGAATCGGGATACAATGAGCAGTTCTTC
d_call: -; j_call: TRBJ1-1; v_call: TRBV15; clone_size: -; cdr3_aa: CATSMGPDTEAFF; cdr3_nt: TGTGCCACCAGCATGGGACCTGACACTGAAGCTTTCTTT
d_call: -; j_call: TRBJ2-3; v_call: TRBV4-3; clone_size: -; cdr3_aa: CASSQERTDTQYF; cdr3_nt: TGCGCCAGCAGCCAAGAACGCACAGATACGCAGTATTTT
d_call: TRBD2; j_call: TRBJ2-5; v_call: TRBV29-1; clone_size: -; cdr3_aa: CSVREGTSGSQETQYF; cdr3_nt: TGCAGCGTGCGAGAAGGAACTAGCGGGAGCCAAGAGACCCAGTACTTC
d_call: -; j_call: TRBJ1-3; v_call: TRBV19; clone_size: -; cdr3_aa: CASSPRGGRNTIYF; cdr3_nt: TGTGCCAGTAGTCCCCGGGGCGGCAGAAACACCATATATTTT
d_call: -; j_call: TRBJ1-1; v_call: TRBV25-1; clone_size: -; cdr3_aa: CASSETRGGSTEAFF; cdr3_nt: TGTGCCAGCAGTGAAACTCGCGGGGGCAGCACTGAAGCTTTCTTT
d_call: TRBD2; j_call: TRBJ2-1; v_call: TRBV29-1; clone_size: -; cdr3_aa: CSVALREGYNEQFF; cdr3_nt: TGCAGCGTTGCCTTGCGGGAGGGTTACAATGAGCAGTTCTTC
d_call: TRBD2; j_call: TRBJ2-7; v_call: TRBV7-2; clone_size: -; cdr3_aa: CASSTTSGRAQEQYF; cdr3_nt: TGTGCCAGCAGCACAACTAGCGGGAGAGCTCAGGAGCAGTACTTC
d_call: -; j_call: TRBJ2-7; v_call: TRBV10-3; clone_size: few; cdr3_aa: CAISESNRGLGEQYF; cdr3_nt: TGTGCCATCAGTGAGTCGAATAGGGGATTGGGCGAGCAGTACTTC
d_call: -; j_call: TRBJ1-5; v_call: TRBV27; clone_size: few; cdr3_aa: CASSQTWQSNQPQHF; cdr3_nt: TGTGCCAGCAGTCAAACTTGGCAGAGCAATCAGCCCCAGCATTTT
d_call: TRBD1; j_call: TRBJ1-5; v_call: TRBV18; clone_size: -; cdr3_aa: CASSPLGQGNQPQHF; cdr3_nt: TGTGCCAGCTCACCCCTGGGACAGGGAAATCAGCCCCAGCATTTT